A selection of T cell receptor beta chains follows, all from one sample in a study of T cell responses to AZD1222 COVID-19 vaccine. Generated by immunoSEQ multiplex PCR, the TCRdb table keeps only in-frame clones and is missing some. The sample has about 120,000 clones, approximately 93% seen once. The sample in question was peripheral blood, obtained on day 0 of AZD1222 vaccination. The receptor set was obtained from an adult in good health. The CDR3 runs from the conserved cysteine through the conserved F or W. D genes are given only for firm matches. Clone size is not always given. Where it is, it says once, few, many or a class for expanded clones.

J gene: TRBJ2-3
V gene: TRBV19
D gene: TRBD2
clone size: NA
CDR3 protein: CASSMARLAGGNTDTQYF
CDR3 DNA: TGTGCCAGTAGTATGGCAAGACTAGCGGGGGGCAACACAGATACGCAGTATTTT

J gene: TRBJ2-1
V gene: TRBV9
D gene: TRBD2
clone size: NA
CDR3 protein: CASSVAPSGGQDEQFF
CDR3 DNA: TGTGCCAGCAGCGTAGCACCCAGCGGGGGGCAGGATGAGCAGTTCTTC

J gene: TRBJ1-1
V gene: TRBV11-2
D gene: TRBD1
clone size: NA
CDR3 protein: CASSLSGRGNMNTEAFF
CDR3 DNA: TGTGCCAGCAGCCTAAGTGGCAGGGGGAACATGAACACTGAAGCTTTCTTT

J gene: TRBJ1-2
V gene: TRBV29-1
D gene: NA
clone size: NA
CDR3 protein: CSDGGDYYGYTF
CDR3 DNA: TGCAGCGACGGGGGGGATTACTATGGCTACACCTTC

J gene: TRBJ1-1
V gene: TRBV10-3
D gene: NA
clone size: NA
CDR3 protein: CAISETGGEGNTEAFF
CDR3 DNA: TGTGCCATCAGTGAGACCGGGGGCGAAGGCAACACTGAAGCTTTCTTT

J gene: TRBJ2-2
V gene: TRBV3-1/TRBV3-2
D gene: TRBD2
clone size: NA
CDR3 protein: CASSHRLAGKTGELFF
CDR3 DNA: TGTGCCAGCAGCCACCGACTAGCGGGGAAAACCGGGGAGCTGTTTTTT

J gene: TRBJ2-7
V gene: TRBV7-9
D gene: TRBD2
clone size: few
CDR3 protein: CASSKDSGGLSYEQYF
CDR3 DNA: TGTGCCAGCAGCAAGGATAGCGGGGGACTCTCCTACGAGCAGTACTTC

J gene: TRBJ1-4
V gene: TRBV6-5
D gene: NA
clone size: few
CDR3 protein: CASSSQGLLSEKLFF
CDR3 DNA: TGTGCCAGCAGTTCGCAGGGGTTATTGAGTGAAAAACTGTTTTTT

J gene: TRBJ1-2
V gene: TRBV19
D gene: NA
clone size: once
CDR3 protein: CASSIQGTYGYTF
CDR3 DNA: TGTGCCAGTAGTATTCAGGGGACCTATGGCTACACCTTC

J gene: TRBJ2-2
V gene: TRBV7-7
D gene: NA
clone size: once
CDR3 protein: CASIGAPPHHRRSTGELFF
CDR3 DNA: TGTGCCAGCATTGGGGCGCCCCCTCACCACCGAAGATCGACCGGGGAGCTGTTTTTT

J gene: TRBJ2-3
V gene: TRBV7-3
D gene: NA
clone size: once
CDR3 protein: CASSLGVAPTDTQYF
CDR3 DNA: TGTGCCAGCAGCTTAGGGGTAGCCCCCACAGATACGCAGTATTTT

J gene: TRBJ1-2
V gene: TRBV6-2/TRBV6-3
D gene: TRBD1
clone size: NA
CDR3 protein: CASSYLPGQWVYGYTF
CDR3 DNA: TGTGCCAGCAGTTACCTACCGGGACAGTGGGTCTATGGCTACACCTTC

J gene: TRBJ1-2
V gene: TRBV9
D gene: TRBD1
clone size: NA
CDR3 protein: CASSVQTGGTYGYTF
CDR3 DNA: TGTGCCAGCAGCGTACAAACAGGGGGCACCTATGGCTACACCTTC

J gene: TRBJ1-2
V gene: TRBV12-3/TRBV12-4
D gene: NA
clone size: NA
CDR3 protein: CASRRTVGDGYTF
CDR3 DNA: TGTGCCAGCAGGAGGACAGTGGGGGATGGCTACACCTTC

J gene: TRBJ2-5
V gene: TRBV11-2
D gene: TRBD1
clone size: NA
CDR3 protein: CASSPHRGWETQYF
CDR3 DNA: TGTGCCAGCAGCCCTCACAGGGGGTGGGAGACCCAGTACTTC

J gene: TRBJ2-3
V gene: TRBV6-5
D gene: NA
clone size: NA
CDR3 protein: CASSYSVLSTDTQYF
CDR3 DNA: TGTGCCAGCAGTTACTCGGTCCTTAGCACAGATACGCAGTATTTT

J gene: TRBJ2-5
V gene: TRBV3-1/TRBV3-2
D gene: NA
clone size: NA
CDR3 protein: CASSRRRDQETQYF
CDR3 DNA: TGTGCCAGCAGCCGACGCAGGGACCAAGAGACCCAGTACTTC

J gene: TRBJ2-7
V gene: TRBV7-2
D gene: NA
clone size: NA
CDR3 protein: CASSFRGYLQARPYEQYF
CDR3 DNA: TGTGCCAGCAGCTTTAGGGGATATCTGCAAGCGAGACCCTACGAGCAGTACTTC

J gene: TRBJ1-4
V gene: TRBV20-1
D gene: NA
clone size: NA
CDR3 protein: CSASDPNEKLFF
CDR3 DNA: TGCAGTGCTAGTGATCCTAATGAAAAACTGTTTTTT

J gene: TRBJ2-2
V gene: TRBV9
D gene: NA
clone size: NA
CDR3 protein: CASSAPLSPGTGELFF
CDR3 DNA: TGTGCCAGCAGCGCGCCCCTGTCCCCGGGGACCGGGGAGCTGTTTTTT

J gene: TRBJ2-5
V gene: TRBV24-1
D gene: NA
clone size: NA
CDR3 protein: CATSDTTGRLETQYF
CDR3 DNA: TGTGCCACCAGTGATACAACAGGGAGACTAGAGACCCAGTACTTC

J gene: TRBJ1-4
V gene: TRBV3-1/TRBV3-2
D gene: NA
clone size: NA
CDR3 protein: CASSHRRTPNEKLFF
CDR3 DNA: TGTGCCAGCAGCCACCGACGGACTCCTAATGAAAAACTGTTTTTT

J gene: TRBJ2-7
V gene: TRBV6-5
D gene: NA
clone size: NA
CDR3 protein: CASTRDLVEQYF
CDR3 DNA: TGTGCCAGCACCCGGGATCTGGTCGAGCAGTACTTC

J gene: TRBJ1-5
V gene: TRBV6-5
D gene: TRBD1
clone size: NA
CDR3 protein: CASRGTGNQPQHF
CDR3 DNA: TGTGCCAGCAGGGGGACAGGCAATCAGCCCCAGCATTTT

J gene: TRBJ2-1
V gene: TRBV5-4
D gene: NA
clone size: NA
CDR3 protein: CASSPIGDTYNEQFF
CDR3 DNA: TGTGCCAGCAGCCCGATCGGAGACACCTACAATGAGCAGTTCTTC

J gene: TRBJ1-6
V gene: TRBV18
D gene: TRBD1
clone size: NA
CDR3 protein: CASSYTTGQYNSPLHF
CDR3 DNA: TGTGCCAGCTCTTACACGACGGGACAGTATAATTCACCCCTCCACTTT

J gene: TRBJ2-3
V gene: TRBV5-1
D gene: TRBD2
clone size: NA
CDR3 protein: CASSVKPSGGVTDTQYF
CDR3 DNA: TGCGCCAGCAGCGTGAAACCTAGCGGGGGAGTCACAGATACGCAGTATTTT

J gene: TRBJ2-2
V gene: TRBV19
D gene: NA
clone size: NA
CDR3 protein: CASRGGMGTGELFF
CDR3 DNA: TGTGCCAGTAGGGGGGGAATGGGCACCGGGGAGCTGTTTTTT

J gene: TRBJ2-3
V gene: TRBV7-7
D gene: TRBD2
clone size: once
CDR3 protein: CASSRGGGAGTDTQYF
CDR3 DNA: TGTGCCAGCAGCCGCGGCGGGGGGGCGGGCACAGATACGCAGTATTTT

J gene: TRBJ1-1
V gene: TRBV6-5
D gene: TRBD1
clone size: NA
CDR3 protein: CASSFSQGGLAEAFF
CDR3 DNA: TGTGCCAGCAGCTTTTCACAGGGGGGGCTTGCTGAAGCTTTCTTT

J gene: TRBJ1-6
V gene: TRBV6-5
D gene: NA
clone size: NA
CDR3 protein: CASSYSGGGSLHF
CDR3 DNA: TGTGCCAGCAGTTACTCTGGGGGAGGTTCCCTCCACTTT

J gene: TRBJ2-7
V gene: TRBV28
D gene: TRBD1
clone size: NA
CDR3 protein: CAICGTGRAYEQYF
CDR3 DNA: TGTGCCATCTGCGGGACAGGGAGGGCCTACGAGCAGTACTTC

J gene: TRBJ1-2
V gene: TRBV7-2
D gene: NA
clone size: NA
CDR3 protein: CASSLDPGHGYTF
CDR3 DNA: TGTGCCAGCAGCTTAGATCCAGGGCATGGCTACACCTTC

J gene: TRBJ1-1
V gene: TRBV6-2/TRBV6-3
D gene: TRBD1
clone size: NA
CDR3 protein: CASSSRPTGDTEAFF
CDR3 DNA: TGTGCCAGCAGTTCCCGGCCCACAGGGGACACTGAAGCTTTCTTT

J gene: TRBJ1-5
V gene: TRBV19
D gene: NA
clone size: once
CDR3 protein: CASSIGGRGSNQPQHF
CDR3 DNA: TGTGCCAGTAGTATAGGGGGCAGGGGAAGCAATCAGCCCCAGCATTTT

J gene: TRBJ2-2
V gene: TRBV2
D gene: TRBD1
clone size: NA
CDR3 protein: CASRRQGADTGELFF
CDR3 DNA: TGTGCCAGCAGACGACAGGGGGCAGACACCGGGGAGCTGTTTTTT

J gene: TRBJ1-6
V gene: TRBV6-5
D gene: TRBD1
clone size: NA
CDR3 protein: CATLGQGGYNSPLHF
CDR3 DNA: TGTGCCACCCTGGGACAGGGAGGTTATAATTCACCCCTCCACTTT

J gene: TRBJ1-5
V gene: TRBV30
D gene: NA
clone size: NA
CDR3 protein: CACSRGGNQPQHF
CDR3 DNA: TGTGCCTGCTCCAGGGGTGGGAACCAGCCCCAGCATTTT

J gene: TRBJ1-5
V gene: TRBV5-6
D gene: TRBD1
clone size: NA
CDR3 protein: CASSRRGGGSNQPQHF
CDR3 DNA: TGTGCCAGCAGCCGGAGAGGGGGCGGGAGCAATCAGCCCCAGCATTTT

J gene: TRBJ1-5
V gene: TRBV5-5
D gene: NA
clone size: NA
CDR3 protein: CASSLQPGYNQPQHF
CDR3 DNA: TGTGCCAGCAGCCTCCAGCCGGGGTACAATCAGCCCCAGCATTTT

J gene: TRBJ1-4
V gene: TRBV5-1
D gene: NA
clone size: NA
CDR3 protein: CASSLRQGKEKLFF
CDR3 DNA: TGCGCCAGCAGCTTAAGACAAGGGAAAGAAAAACTGTTTTTT

J gene: TRBJ1-3
V gene: TRBV4-3
D gene: NA
clone size: NA
CDR3 protein: CASSQGVGGNTIYF
CDR3 DNA: TGCGCCAGCAGCCAAGGGGTGGGGGGAAACACCATATATTTT

J gene: TRBJ2-7
V gene: TRBV19
D gene: TRBD2
clone size: NA
CDR3 protein: CASSPREGSTYEQYF
CDR3 DNA: TGTGCCAGTAGTCCCCGGGAGGGTTCGACCTACGAGCAGTACTTC

J gene: TRBJ1-2
V gene: TRBV7-2
D gene: NA
clone size: NA
CDR3 protein: CASSPQSSGTYGYTF
CDR3 DNA: TGTGCCAGCAGCCCACAGTCTTCCGGGACCTATGGCTACACCTTC

J gene: TRBJ1-6
V gene: TRBV6-2/TRBV6-3
D gene: NA
clone size: few
CDR3 protein: CASSYSQGVDSPLHF
CDR3 DNA: TGTGCCAGCAGTTATAGTCAGGGTGTTGATTCACCCCTCCACTTT

J gene: TRBJ1-5
V gene: TRBV18
D gene: NA
clone size: once
CDR3 protein: CASSLRRDGLDQPQHF
CDR3 DNA: TGTGCCAGCTCATTACGCCGGGACGGACTCGATCAGCCCCAGCATTTT

J gene: TRBJ2-1
V gene: TRBV6-4
D gene: TRBD2
clone size: NA
CDR3 protein: CASIETSGGRNGSYNEQFF
CDR3 DNA: TGTGCCAGCATTGAGACTAGCGGGGGCCGAAACGGGTCCTACAATGAGCAGTTCTTC

J gene: TRBJ2-7
V gene: TRBV9
D gene: TRBD2
clone size: once
CDR3 protein: CASSAGPTSWSSYEQYF
CDR3 DNA: TGTGCCAGCAGCGCGGGCCCGACTAGCTGGAGCTCCTACGAGCAGTACTTC

J gene: TRBJ1-2
V gene: TRBV11-2
D gene: TRBD1
clone size: NA
CDR3 protein: CASSLARGDYGYTF
CDR3 DNA: TGTGCCAGCAGCTTAGCCAGGGGGGACTATGGCTACACCTTC

J gene: TRBJ2-7
V gene: TRBV7-8
D gene: TRBD1
clone size: NA
CDR3 protein: CASSQPWTGYYEQYF
CDR3 DNA: TGTGCCAGCAGCCAACCCTGGACAGGGTATTACGAGCAGTACTTC